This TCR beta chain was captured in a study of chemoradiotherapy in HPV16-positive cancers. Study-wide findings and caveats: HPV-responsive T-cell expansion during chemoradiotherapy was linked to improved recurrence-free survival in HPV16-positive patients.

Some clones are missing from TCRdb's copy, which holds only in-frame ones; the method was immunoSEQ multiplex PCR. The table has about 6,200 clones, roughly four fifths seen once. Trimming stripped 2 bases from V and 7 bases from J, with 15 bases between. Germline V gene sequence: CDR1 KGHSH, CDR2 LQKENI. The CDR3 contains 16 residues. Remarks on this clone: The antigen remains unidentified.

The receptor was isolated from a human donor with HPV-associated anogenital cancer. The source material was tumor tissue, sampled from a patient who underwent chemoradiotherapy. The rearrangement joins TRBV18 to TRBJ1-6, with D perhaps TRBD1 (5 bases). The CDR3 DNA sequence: TGTGCCAGCTCACCAGCAGGGCAGGGAAGGAATTCACCCCTCCACTTT. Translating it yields CASSPAGQGRNSPLHF.